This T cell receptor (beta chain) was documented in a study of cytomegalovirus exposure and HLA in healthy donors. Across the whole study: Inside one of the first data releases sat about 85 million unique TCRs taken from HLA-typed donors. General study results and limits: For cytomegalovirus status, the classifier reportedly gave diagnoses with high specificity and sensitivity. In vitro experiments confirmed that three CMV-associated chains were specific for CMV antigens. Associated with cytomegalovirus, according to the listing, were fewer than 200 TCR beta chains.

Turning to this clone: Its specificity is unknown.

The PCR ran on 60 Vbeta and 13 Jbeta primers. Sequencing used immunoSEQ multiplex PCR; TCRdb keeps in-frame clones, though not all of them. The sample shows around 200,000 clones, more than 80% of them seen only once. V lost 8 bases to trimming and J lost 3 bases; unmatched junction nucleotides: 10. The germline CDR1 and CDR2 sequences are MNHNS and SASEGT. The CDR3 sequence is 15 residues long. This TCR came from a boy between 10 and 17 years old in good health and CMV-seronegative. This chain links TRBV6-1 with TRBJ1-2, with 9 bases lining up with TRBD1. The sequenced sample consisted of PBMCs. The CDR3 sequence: CASGQTGGVYYGYTF. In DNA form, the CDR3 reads TGTGCCAGCGGTCAGACAGGGGGAGTATACTATGGCTACACCTTC.